The entry below gives a single T cell receptor (beta chain) sequence along with its context. This receptor's antigen is unknown. No base quality information exists; no much larger clone differs at one position. The collaborating institutions used their own protocols to collect whole blood in K2EDTA tubes. For TCRbeta analysis, collaborators shipped samples in one of three forms: frozen whole blood, isolated PBMCs, or DNA extracted from either of those sample types. The immunoSEQ Assay, a bias-controlled multiplex PCR, was used to amplify TCRbeta CDR3 regions from genomic DNA. Per the authors' processing: Nucleated cell counts per sample were estimated from amplification of reference gene primers within the assay. To quantify the absolute abundance of each unique TCRbeta CDR3 rearrangement, sequence reads were collapsed and filtered. Productive Simpson clonality was computed per sample as the square root of Simpson's diversity index over productive rearrangements. This is the immuneACCESS table as TCRdb keeps it, with only in-frame sequences that have V and J called. A part of the clones is gone; compared with another copy, unresolved V genes explain less than half, and the rest is unexplained. For V, J and clone size, that table is used; D and trimming come from the DNA. This sample lists 90,000 to 130,000 clones; approximately 85% were detected once. The leading ten clones occupy 1.1% to 1.5% of the sample.

This specimen comes from a study of blood T cell repertoires in COVID-19 (dated by TCRdb to between 2020 and 2021). Broadly, across the study: Collaborator samples came from the United States, Italy and Spain and covered acute and convalescent phases of COVID-19. The prospective study material was composed of cDNA or gDNA derived from T cells, B-cell-depleted T cells, or PBMCs. Deeply sampled blood TCRbeta repertoires from subjects exposed to, actively infected with, or recovered from COVID-19 were included in the dataset. The repertoires were released in a freely available public database meant as a resource for research on the immune response to SARS-CoV-2. The samples were drawn from the first 160 participants of the ongoing ImmuneRACE study and from under 1,500 subjects provided by 6 global collaborators. Nearly every sample came with metadata listing a de-identified subject ID, COVID-19 status, age in years and sex. Where available, HLA class I and class II types were obtained from metadata supplied by the sample provider rather than from assay-based typing.

Points the paper makes about the study in general: The amount of clinical and demographic metadata varied by source and participant and was provided uncurated.

This sequence was found in a middle-aged man with acute or convalescent COVID-19. The sample taken for sequencing was peripheral blood.

The sequenced DNA is TGTGCCAGCAGTGCCCAATCGGGACTAGTCGGTAATGAGCAGTTCTTC. Translated, it gives CASSAQSGLVGNEQFF. This chain joins TRBV6-1 to TRBJ2-1; 8 middle bases align to TRBD2. From the cysteine up to the phenylalanine, the CDR3 has a length of 16 residues. Just the 48-base CDR3 DNA is kept, in frame starting at base 1. Trimming accounts for 4 bases at V and 7 bases at J, while the number of junction bases matched to no gene is 12. The germline V gene encodes CDR1 MNHNS and CDR2 SASEGT.